The count of the clone carrying this T cell receptor (beta chain) is one. Its antigen remains unidentified. The repertoire was sequenced with immunoSEQ multiplex PCR; TCRdb's copy has only in-frame clones and lacks some. The table records 55,000 to 80,000 clones, 86% of them present only once. This specimen comes from a study of OX40 agonist ivuxolimab in advanced cancers. Whole-study findings and limits: With doses of 0.1 to 3.0 mg/kg, CD4+ and CD8+ blood T cells had undergone clonal expansion by week 6.

Germline lookup yields CDR1 MNHNS and CDR2 SASEGT. The V end was cut by 1 base, the J end by 10 bases, with 11 bases between. The CDR3 covers 13 residues. V is TRBV6-1 and J is TRBJ2-1; D remains unclear. The TCR was taken from an adult with an advanced solid tumor such as melanoma, head and neck, liver or kidney cancer. Material: CD4+ or CD8+ T cells sorted from blood, obtained in a trial of the OX40 agonist ivuxolimab. CDR3 nucleotides: TGTGCCAGCAGTGAAGTCGAGGTTGCCGAGCAGTTCTTC. This gives the protein CASSEVEVAEQFF.